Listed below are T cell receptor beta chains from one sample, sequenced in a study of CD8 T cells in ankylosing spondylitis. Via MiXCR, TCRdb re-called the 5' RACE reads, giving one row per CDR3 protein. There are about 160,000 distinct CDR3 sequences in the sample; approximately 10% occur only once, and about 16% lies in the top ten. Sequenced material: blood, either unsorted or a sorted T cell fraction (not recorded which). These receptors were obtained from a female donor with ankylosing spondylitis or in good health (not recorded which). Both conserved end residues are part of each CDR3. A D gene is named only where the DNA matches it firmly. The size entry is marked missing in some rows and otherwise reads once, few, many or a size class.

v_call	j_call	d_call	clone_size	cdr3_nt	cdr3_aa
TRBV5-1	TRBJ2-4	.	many	TGCGCCAGCAGGGGACAAAACATTCAGTACTTC	CASRGQNIQYF
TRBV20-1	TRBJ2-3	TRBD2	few	TGCAGTGCTAGATCGCGGGAGCTAGATACGCAGTATTTT	CSARSRELDTQYF
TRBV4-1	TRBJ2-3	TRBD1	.	TGCGCCAGCAGCCTAGGGACAGGGGACACAGATACGCAGTATTTT	CASSLGTGDTDTQYF
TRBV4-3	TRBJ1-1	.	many	TGCGCCAGCAGCCAAGATATAGGGGATTGGAACACTGAAGCTTTCTTT	CASSQDIGDWNTEAFF
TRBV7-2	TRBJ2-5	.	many	TGTGCCAGCAGCCTACTCGTCGGTGGGAAAGAGACCCAGTACTTC	CASSLLVGGKETQYF
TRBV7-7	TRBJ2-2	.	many	TGTGCCAGCAGCCTGGTAGGGCACACCGGGGAGCTGTTTTTT	CASSLVGHTGELFF
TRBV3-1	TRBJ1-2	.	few	TGTGCCAGCAGCCAAGATTTGAGGGGAAAGTCTCTCGGCTACACCTTC	CASSQDLRGKSLGYTF
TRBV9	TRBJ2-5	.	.	TGTGCCAGCAGCGCCGGGAGTATGGGGTTGCGAGAGACCCAGTACTTC	CASSAGSMGLRETQYF
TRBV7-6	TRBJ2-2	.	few	TGTGCCAGCAGCTTAGTAAGGGCCCCGCCGAACACCGGGGAGCTGTTTTTT	CASSLVRAPPNTGELFF
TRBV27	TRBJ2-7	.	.	TGTGCCAGCAGTTTACAGGGTGGGGGAGCCTACGAGCAGTACTTC	CASSLQGGGAYEQYF
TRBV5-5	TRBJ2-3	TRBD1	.	TGTGCCAGCAGCTTGGGGACAGGGCCAGATACGCAGTATTTT	CASSLGTGPDTQYF
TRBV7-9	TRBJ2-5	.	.	TGTGCCAGCAGCTTCCCTTACACCATACAAGAGACCCAGTACTTC	CASSFPYTIQETQYF
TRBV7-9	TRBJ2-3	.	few	TGTGCCAGCAGCCCCGGGGTAGCGCGAGGGACAGATACGCAGTATTTT	CASSPGVARGTDTQYF
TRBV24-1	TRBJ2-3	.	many	TGTGCCACCAGGGACGGAGACACAGATACGCAGTATTTT	CATRDGDTDTQYF
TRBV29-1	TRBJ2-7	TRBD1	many	TGCAGCGTTGGTGACAGGGGAAACTCCTACGAGCAGTACTTC	CSVGDRGNSYEQYF
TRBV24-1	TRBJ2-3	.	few	TGTGCCACCAGTGAGTCCGGGGAAGATACGCAGTATTTT	CATSESGEDTQYF
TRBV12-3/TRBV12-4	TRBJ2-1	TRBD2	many	TGTGCCAGCGCCTCCGGGACTATCACGGGTTGGCAGTTCTTC	CASASGTITGWQFF
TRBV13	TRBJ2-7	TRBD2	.	TGTGCCAGCAGCCTAACGACTAGCTTTCAGCAGTACTTC	CASSLTTSFQQYF
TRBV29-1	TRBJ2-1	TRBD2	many	TGCAGCGTTGGACTAGCGGGAGCTAATGAGCAGTTCTTC	CSVGLAGANEQFF
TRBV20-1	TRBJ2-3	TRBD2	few	TGCAGTGCTAGAGGGACTAGCGGAGGAGAGGGCACGCAGTATTTT	CSARGTSGGEGTQYF
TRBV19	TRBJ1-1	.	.	TGTGCCAGTAGTATGCGTCGGCAGGAGCCGAACACTGAAGCTTTCTTT	CASSMRRQEPNTEAFF
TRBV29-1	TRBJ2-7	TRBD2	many	TGCAGCGTTTTCGGATCCGGGGGGTCCTACGAGCAGTACTTC	CSVFGSGGSYEQYF
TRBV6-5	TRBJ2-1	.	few	TGTGCCAGCAGTTACTCGATTAGTGATCTGGGACAGTTCTTC	CASSYSISDLGQFF
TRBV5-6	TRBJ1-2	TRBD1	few	TGTGCCAGCAGCTTGCCAGACAGGGATTATGGCTACACCTTC	CASSLPDRDYGYTF
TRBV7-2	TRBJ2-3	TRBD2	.	TGTGCCAGCAGCTTCTCACTAGCGGGAGTCTCAGATACGCAGTATTTT	CASSFSLAGVSDTQYF
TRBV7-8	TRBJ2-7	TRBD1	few	TGTGCCAGCAGCACGTGGACAGGGATGACCTACGAGCAGTACTTC	CASSTWTGMTYEQYF
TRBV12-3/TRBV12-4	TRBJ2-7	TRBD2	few	TGTGCCAGCAGTTCGGAAAGGACTAGCGGGCCCTACGAGCAGTACTTC	CASSSERTSGPYEQYF
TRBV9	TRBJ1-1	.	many	TGTGCCAGCAGCGCCTGGGACGGTGAGCACACTGAAGCTTTCTTT	CASSAWDGEHTEAFF
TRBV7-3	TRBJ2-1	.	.	TGTGCCAGCAGCTTACCGGGGGGCCGCGAGCAGTTCTTC	CASSLPGGREQFF
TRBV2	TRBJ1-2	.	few	TGTGCCAGCAGGGACGGGGGGACCGGCTATGGCTACACCTTC	CASRDGGTGYGYTF
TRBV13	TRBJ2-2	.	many	TGTGCCAGCAGCCCCGGGCCAGGGGCGGGGGAGCTGTTTTTT	CASSPGPGAGELFF
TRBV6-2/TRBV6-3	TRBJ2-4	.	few	TGTGCCAGCAGTTACGGGGCGGGTCAGTACTTC	CASSYGAGQYF
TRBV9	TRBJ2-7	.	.	TGTGCCAGCAGCGACGAGGTAGGGTACGAGCAGTACTTC	CASSDEVGYEQYF
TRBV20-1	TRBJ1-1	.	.	TGCAGTGCCCAGAGGAACACTGAAGCTTTCTTT	CSAQRNTEAFF
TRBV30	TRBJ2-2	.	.	TGTGCCTGGAGGCTCAGCACCGGGGAGCTGTTTTTT	CAWRLSTGELFF
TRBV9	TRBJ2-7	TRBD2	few	TGTGCCAGCAGCGTATCGGGGACTAACGAGCAGTACTTC	CASSVSGTNEQYF
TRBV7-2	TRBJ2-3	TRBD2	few	TGTGCCAGCAGCTTAGGGCTAGCGGTCGGGGAATCTCGTGCTAGCACAGATACGCAGTATTTT	CASSLGLAVGESRASTDTQYF
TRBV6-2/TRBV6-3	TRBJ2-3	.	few	TGTGCCAGCAAGAGACTAGAGGGGACAGATACGCAGTATTTT	CASKRLEGTDTQYF
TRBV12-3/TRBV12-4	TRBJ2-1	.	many	TGTGCCAGCAGTTGGGCCGGACGGGGTCTCTCCTACAATGAGCAGTTCTTC	CASSWAGRGLSYNEQFF
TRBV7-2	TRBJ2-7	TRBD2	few	TGTGCCAGCAGCTTGACCGGGACTAGCGGGAACGAGCAGTACTTC	CASSLTGTSGNEQYF
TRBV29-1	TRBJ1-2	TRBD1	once	TGCAGCGTTGAACTCACAGGGGATGGCTACACCTTC	CSVELTGDGYTF
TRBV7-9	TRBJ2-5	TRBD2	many	TGTGCCAGCAGTCTCGCGGGGGGCCAAGAGACCCAGTACTTC	CASSLAGGQETQYF
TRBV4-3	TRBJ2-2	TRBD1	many	TGCGCCAGCAGCCAAACACGACAGGGGGCTGGCGGGGAGCTGTTTTTT	CASSQTRQGAGGELFF
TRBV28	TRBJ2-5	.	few	TGTGCCAGCAGTTTCGCGCCAGGGAGGACCCGTCAAGAGACCCAGTACTTC	CASSFAPGRTRQETQYF
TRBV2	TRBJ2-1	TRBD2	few	TGTGCCAGCAGGGCAACTAGCGGGAGACAGGGTGAGCAGTTCTTC	CASRATSGRQGEQFF
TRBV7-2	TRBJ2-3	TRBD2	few	TGTGCCAGCAGCCCTGGGAGCGGGAGAGATACGCAGTATTTT	CASSPGSGRDTQYF
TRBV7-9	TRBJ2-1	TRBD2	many	TGTGCCAGCAGCCCCCCGGGACTAGCGGGGGATGAGCAGTTCTTC	CASSPPGLAGDEQFF
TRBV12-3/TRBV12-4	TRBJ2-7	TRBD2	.	TGTGCCAGCAGTTTCGTAACCGGACTAGCGGGAGTTCAGTACGAGCAGTACTTC	CASSFVTGLAGVQYEQYF
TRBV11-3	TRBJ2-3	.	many	TGTGCCAGCGGAAGCGGCAGCACAGATACGCAGTATTTT	CASGSGSTDTQYF
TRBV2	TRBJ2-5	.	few	TGTGCCAGCAGTGAATGGGAAGAGACCCAGTACTTC	CASSEWEETQYF
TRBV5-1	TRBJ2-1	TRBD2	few	TGCGCCAGCAGCTTGGATCCTAGCGGGAGTGGGAATGAGCAGTTCTTC	CASSLDPSGSGNEQFF
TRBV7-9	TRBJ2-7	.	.	TGTGCCAGCAGCTTAGAGGGGGAAACCTACGAGCAGTACTTC	CASSLEGETYEQYF
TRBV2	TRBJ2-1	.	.	TGTGCCAGCAGTGGATGGCAGGGCGGTTACAATGAGCAGTTCTTC	CASSGWQGGYNEQFF
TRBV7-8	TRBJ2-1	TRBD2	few	TGTGCCAGCAGCTTAATGAAGACTAGCGTCAATGAGCAGTTCTTC	CASSLMKTSVNEQFF
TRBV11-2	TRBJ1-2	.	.	TGTGCCAGCAGTTCTCAGGGAGATGGCTACACCTTC	CASSSQGDGYTF
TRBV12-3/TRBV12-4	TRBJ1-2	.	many	TGTGCCAGCACCCCGGACAGTTATGGCTACACCTTC	CASTPDSYGYTF